Each of the 23 T cell receptor beta chains below was sequenced from the same sample in a study of blood T cell repertoires in COVID-19. Some clones are missing from TCRdb's copy, which holds only in-frame ones; the method was immunoSEQ multiplex PCR. In the table there are approximately 130,000 clones, roughly 86% of which are singletons. The sequenced sample consisted of peripheral blood. These receptors all come from a woman aged 50 to 60 who had recovered from COVID-19.

The rearrangement joins TRBV27 to TRBJ1-2; D is possibly TRBD1 (6 bases). Trimming stripped 3 bases from V and 2 bases from J, with 22 bases between. This CDR3 spans 18 amino acids. The germline CDR1 and CDR2 sequences are MNHEY and SMNVEV (reference sequence). For the CDR3, the DNA is TGTGCCAGCAGTTTGGTACGGGACACCCACGAAATAAACTATGGCTACACCTTC. Its protein product is CASSLVRDTHEINYGYTF.

The chain couples TRBV12-3 or TRBV12-4 to TRBJ2-3; 7 bases align to TRBD2. After removal of 6 bases from V and 10 bases from J, the junction contained 10 bases not matched to a gene. The CDR3 is 13 amino acids. The CDR3 DNA follows: TGTGCCAGCAGCCCTATGGGGCGGGAGTCGCAGTATTTT. This sequence encodes CASSPMGRESQYF.

The CDR3 bases are TGTGCCTGGAGTGTAGGGGGCAAAAACATTCAGTACTTC. It translates to CAWSVGGKNIQYF. The chain has TRBV30 and TRBJ2-4; perhaps TRBD1 as D (6 bases). The CDR3 is made up of 13 amino acids. V was pared by 0 bases and J by 3 bases, with 6 bases between. CDR1 and CDR2 (germline): GTSNPN, SVGIG (reference sequence).

The chain recombines TRBV28 with TRBJ1-5; D is ambiguous. The CDR3 is 12 amino acids. Germline CDR1 is MDHEN and CDR2 is SYDVKM. The V gene lost 6 bases and the J gene lost 6 bases, with 9 bases spanning the gap. CDR3 protein: CASRKSGQPQHF. CDR3 sequence (DNA): TGTGCCAGCAGGAAAAGCGGTCAGCCCCAGCATTTT.

The J gene is TRBJ1-5, the V gene TRBV7-9; 7 nucleotides align to TRBD1. The CDR3 is 14 residues long. CDR1 is SEHNR, CDR2 FQNEAQ, per germline (reference sequence). With V trimmed by 3 bases and J by 5 bases, 4 bases remained unmatched. In nucleotides, the CDR3 is TGTGCCAGCAGCTTCAGGGGGTTGGATCAGCCCCAGCATTTT. Its protein product is CASSFRGLDQPQHF.

V gene TRBV6-2 or TRBV6-3 combines with J gene TRBJ2-7; 8 positions match TRBD2. This CDR3 contains 16 residues. V lost 6 bases and J lost 0; bases outside the gene matches: 10. Germline CDR1 is MNHEY and CDR2 is SVGEGT. Here the CDR3 DNA reads TGTGCCAGCAGACCTCATAGCGGGACCTACTCCTACGAGCAGTACTTC. This codes for CASRPHSGTYSYEQYF.

The chain joins TRBV19 to TRBJ1-2; 9 nucleotides align to TRBD1. The germline V gene encodes CDR1 LNHDA and CDR2 SQIVND (reference sequence). Trimming at V came to 3 bases and at J to 4 bases, leaving 12 bases not matched to a gene. CDR3 length equals 17 residues. The CDR3 DNA is TGTGCCAGTAGTATTCCGACGGACAGGGGCCTTCCCTATGGCTACACCTTC. Protein sequence: CASSIPTDRGLPYGYTF.

The chain has TRBV15 and TRBJ1-5, with a tentative D call TRBD1 (6 bases). The ends were cut back, 3 bases at V and 7 bases at J, with 13 bases in the middle. Germline values: CDR1 LNHNV, CDR2 YYDKDF (reference sequence). This CDR3 has 14 amino acids. The CDR3 here is CATSSAGGRQPQHF. CDR3 DNA: TGTGCCACCAGCAGTGCGGGGGGGCGGCAGCCCCAGCATTTT.

The V and J genes are TRBV10-3 and TRBJ1-2; 9 nucleotides align to TRBD1. Germline V gene sequence: CDR1 ENHRY, CDR2 SYGVKD. The CDR3 extends over 17 amino acids. V shed 6 bases and J 0 bases; nucleotides not matched to a gene: 11. CDR3 in amino acids: CAIRPIQGANANYGYTF. For the CDR3, the DNA is TGTGCCATCAGGCCCATACAGGGGGCGAATGCTAACTATGGCTACACCTTC.

The J gene is TRBJ1-2, the V gene TRBV19, with D uncertain. CDR1 is LNHDA and CDR2 is SQIVND in the germline V gene (reference sequence). The CDR3 runs to 14 residues. The ends were cut back, 0 bases at V and 1 base at J, with 6 bases in the middle. The CDR3 here is CASSIDRDNYGYTF. Here the CDR3 DNA reads TGTGCCAGTAGTATAGATCGGGATAACTATGGCTACACCTTC.

This rearrangement joins TRBV6-5 to TRBJ1-5; tentative D call: TRBD1 (6 bases). V lost 3 bases and J 7 bases, leaving 13 bases between the germline ends. This CDR3 has 14 amino acids. Germline V gene sequence: CDR1 MNHEY, CDR2 SVGAGI. CDR3 region: CASSYQQGKQPQHF. The CDR3 coding sequence is TGTGCCAGCAGTTATCAACAGGGAAAGCAGCCCCAGCATTTT.

The V call is TRBV9, the J call TRBJ1-4, with 7 nucleotides matching TRBD1. The ends lost 3 bases at V and 7 bases at J; junction bases unmatched: 9. Germline V CDR1 and CDR2: SGDLS, YYNGEE. CDR3 length: 15 amino acids. This CDR3 reads CASSEIQGWGEKLFF. The DNA of the CDR3 is TGTGCCAGCAGCGAAATACAGGGGTGGGGTGAAAAACTGTTTTTT.

The CDR3 DNA sequence: TGTGCCAGTGGACTAGGGAACTACGAGCAGTACTTC. It translates to CASGLGNYEQYF. This sequence joins TRBV6-5 and TRBJ2-7; 7 bases fit TRBD2. Germline assignment: CDR1 MNHEY and CDR2 SVGAGI. The V segment lost 9 bases and the J segment 3 bases; nucleotides outside the gene matches: 5. This CDR3 has 12 amino acids.

The V call is TRBV4-3, the J call TRBJ2-7; TRBD1 matches at 7 bases. The CDR3 is 15 amino acids. V trimming: 4 bases; J trimming: 4 bases; junction bases outside the gene matches: 10. The germline CDR1 and CDR2 sequences are LGHNA and YSLEER. Here the CDR3 reads CASSLETGILYEQYF. The CDR3 DNA follows: TGCGCCAGCAGCCTCGAGACAGGGATCCTTTACGAGCAGTACTTC.

DNA for the CDR3: TGCAGCGTGGGGAAATGGACAGGGCCGAACACCGGGGAGCTGTTTTTT. Protein product: CSVGKWTGPNTGELFF. The V gene is TRBV29-1, the J gene TRBJ2-2, with 8 bases matching TRBD1. Germline values: CDR1 SQVTM, CDR2 ANQGSEA. The CDR3 length is 16 residues. J lost 0 bases, V lost 6 bases, and 9 bases had no gene match.

The gene calls are TRBV10-3 and TRBJ1-2, with TRBD1 matching over 8 bases. The CDR3 totals 15 residues. The ends lost 0 bases at V and 3 bases at J; junction bases unmatched: 3. Germline CDR1 reads ENHRY; CDR2 reads SYGVKD. The CDR3 DNA sequence: TGTGCCATCAGTGAGTCGACAGGGGTAGACTATGGCTACACCTTC. Residues: CAISESTGVDYGYTF.

The chain has TRBV7-8 and TRBJ2-1; 7 bases match TRBD1. From germline, CDR1 is SGHVS and CDR2 FQNEAQ. Germline trimming cut 2 bases from V and 5 bases from J; bases unmatched to any gene: 3. The length of the CDR3 is 14 residues. The chain's CDR3 is CASSLRGPDNEQFF. The CDR3 DNA reads as TGTGCCAGCAGCTTAAGGGGGCCGGACAATGAGCAGTTCTTC. The whole variable domain, remainder taken from reference TRBV7-8 and TRBJ2-1, is GAGVSQSPRYKVAKRGQDVALRCDPISGHVSLFWYQQALGQGPEFLTYFQNEAQLDKSGLPSDRFFAERPEGSVSTLKIQRTQQEDSAVYLCASSLRGPDNEQFFGPGTRLTVL.

The J gene is TRBJ2-7, the V gene TRBV7-2; 9 nucleotides match TRBD2. This CDR3 is built from 15 residues. J was trimmed by 3 bases and V by 1 base; bases with no gene match: 4. The germline gives CDR1 SGHTA, CDR2 FQGNSA. The CDR3 is CASSLGASGIYEQYF. CDR3 coding DNA: TGTGCCAGCAGCTTAGGGGCTAGCGGGATCTACGAGCAGTACTTC.

V and J are TRBV11-1 and TRBJ1-4; no reliable D call. V was shortened by 4 bases and J by 1 base, with 4 bases between the two germline ends. The CDR3 has 13 amino acids. Germline V gene sequence: CDR1 SGHAT, CDR2 FQDESV (reference sequence). CDR3 in amino acids: CASSSRTNEKLFF. CDR3 nucleotide sequence: TGTGCCAGCAGCTCTAGAACTAATGAAAAACTGTTTTTT.

V and J are TRBV5-1 and TRBJ1-2; D uncertain. Trimming stripped 1 base from V and 0 bases from J, with 4 bases between. The CDR3 loop spans 13 amino acids. Germline V gene sequence: CDR1 SGHRS, CDR2 YFSETQ. In nucleotides, the CDR3 is TGCGCCAGCAGCTTGCACTCTAACTATGGCTACACCTTC. Protein: CASSLHSNYGYTF.

This chain joins TRBV7-2 and TRBJ2-5; TRBD1 is a possible D gene (6 bases). This CDR3 region has 13 residues. Between the trimmed V and J ends, which lost 3 bases and 5 bases, there was a span of 10 bases. The germline V gene has CDR1 SGHTA and CDR2 FQGNSA. Here the CDR3 reads CASSFGRGETQYF. The CDR3 nucleotides are TGTGCCAGCAGCTTTGGAAGGGGGGAGACCCAGTACTTC. The full variable domain, with the rest looked up from reference TRBV7-2 and TRBJ2-5, is GAGVSQSPSNKVTEKGKDVELRCDPISGHTALYWYRQSLGQGLEFLIYFQGNSAPDKSGLPSDRFSAERTGGSVSTLTIQRTQQEDSAVYLCASSFGRGETQYFGPGTRLLVL.

J is TRBJ1-1 and V is TRBV5-1, with D perhaps matching TRBD1 (5 bases). This CDR3 has 17 residues. Germline assignment: CDR1 SGHRS and CDR2 YFSETQ. V shed 0 bases and J shed 0 bases, with 15 bases lying between them. The CDR3: CASSLASWADMNTEAFF. CDR3 DNA: TGCGCCAGCAGCTTGGCATCGTGGGCGGACATGAACACTGAAGCTTTCTTT.

A single count supports this clone. The V call is TRBV30, the J call TRBJ1-1, with a weak D call TRBD1 (5 bases). Trimming pared 2 bases from V and 1 base from J, leaving 8 bases between. In germline, CDR1 is GTSNPN, CDR2 SVGIG (reference sequence). CDR3 length: 13 residues. CDR3 residues: CAWSWQGNTEAFF. CDR3 in DNA: TGTGCCTGGAGTTGGCAGGGGAACACTGAAGCTTTCTTT. The variable domain in full, with the rest retrieved from reference TRBV30 and TRBJ1-1, is SQTIHQWPATLVQPVGSPLSLECTVEGTSNPNLYWYRQAAGRGLQLLFYSVGIGQISSEVPQNLSASRPQDRQFILSSKKLLLSDSGFYLCAWSWQGNTEAFFGQGTRLTVV.